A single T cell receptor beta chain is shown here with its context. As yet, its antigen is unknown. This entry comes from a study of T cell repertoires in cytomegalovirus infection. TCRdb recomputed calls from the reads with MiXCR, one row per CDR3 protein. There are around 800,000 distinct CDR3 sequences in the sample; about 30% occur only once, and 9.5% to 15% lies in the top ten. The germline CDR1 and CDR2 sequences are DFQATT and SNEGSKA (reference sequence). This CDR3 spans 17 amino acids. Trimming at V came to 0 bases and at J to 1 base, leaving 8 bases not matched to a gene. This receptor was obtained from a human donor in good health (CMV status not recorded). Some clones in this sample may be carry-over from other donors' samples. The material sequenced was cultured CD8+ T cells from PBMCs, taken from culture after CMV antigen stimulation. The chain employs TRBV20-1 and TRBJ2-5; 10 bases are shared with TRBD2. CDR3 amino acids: CSARDPSGGHTQETQYF. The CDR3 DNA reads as TGCAGTGCTAGAGACCCTAGCGGGGGTCATACCCAAGAGACCCAGTACTTC.